This T cell receptor (beta chain) was recorded in a study of T cell responses to AZD1222 COVID-19 vaccine (dated by TCRdb to the early 2020s). Study-wide context: A total of just over 230 trial participants underwent TCR sequencing, of whom around 210 had received two doses of AZD1222 and about 25 had received two doses of the MenACWY control vaccine. Trial participants were enrolled by age into 18-55, 56-69 and 70-plus year subgroups, with approximately 150, 30 and 60 TCR-sequenced participants respectively.

The CDR3 regions of human TCRbeta chains were analyzed by immunosequencing. Turning to the authors' computational methods: TCRs in the repertoires were matched against a reference library of SARS-CoV-2-specific TCRs that had been generated with the MIRA antigen-specificity platform. Breadth meant the fraction of unique TCRs that were SARS-CoV-2-associated, whereas depth meant the fraction of total T cells that were SARS-CoV-2-associated. Using the MIRA data, each spike-specific TCR was mapped to the spike region that the TCR reacts to and placed in a CD4 or CD8 class. Log10-transformed breadth and depth values were compared by one-way ANOVA with Sidak's multiple comparisons tests. In TCRdb, the immuneACCESS table is reduced to in-frame sequences with V and J assigned. These tables do not hold every clone; where another copy was compared, an unresolved V gene accounts for under half, and the others remain unexplained. V, J and clone size derive from that table, while D and trimming were established from the DNA sequence. The sample table shows 130,000 or so clones, and about 89% are seen once. The leading ten clones occupy 7.5% to 9.5% of the sample.

About this clone: The target of this receptor is not known. Nothing much larger sits one base from this clone, and base qualities are not available.

Study-wide findings and limitations: Participants were mostly white British and included more females than males, and it was suggested by the authors that clonal diversity may have been underestimated. In the small 56-69-year group, the increase in depth fell short of significance, most likely because of low power. Because no samples from the day 14 peak response were available, repertoires could be characterized only after the peak T cell response. CD4 TCRs associated with the vaccine covered the entire spike protein, and the dominant responses were in regions 160-218 and 743-854. A significant rise in spike-specific TCR breadth and depth was observed after two AZD1222 doses relative to day 0 and relative to MenACWY recipients. Conclusions about previously exposed vaccinees were limited because only 5 or 6 AZD1222 recipients were SARS-CoV-2 seropositive at baseline. Reportedly, almost half of the unique spike-specific TCRs recognized epitopes lying outside the regions that are mutated in the B.1.351 and B.1.1.7 variants.

The sample's time point label, decoded: about 28 days (+/-7) after the second vaccine dose. The sample's treatment or condition label is to be understood as: meningococcal conjugate vaccine given as trial control. Vaccinee samples came from UK trials COV001 and COV002, including a single-blind randomized controlled phase 2/3 trial of AZD1222 (ChAdOx1 nCoV-19) in healthy adults. Trial participant PBMC samples were collected at day 0 and day 28 after the second dose for TCRbeta chain sequencing. The sample here was peripheral blood, taken 28 days after the second dose of the MenACWY control vaccine. The TCR sequence derives from an adult who received the MenACWY meningococcal vaccine as a control.

The sequenced DNA: TGTGCCAGCAGTGAAGCCAGGATGAGCGGGGAGCTGTTTTTT. This yields the protein CASSEARMSGELFF. The chain is made from TRBV2 and TRBJ2-2; too little of a D gene remains to name it. Cut back by 0 bases and 7 bases, the V and J ends lie 9 bases apart. From the germline V gene, CDR1 is SNHLY and CDR2 is FYNNEI. Its CDR3 holds 14 amino acids, cysteine through phenylalanine. Only CDR3 DNA is held: 42 bases, read in frame from base 1.